Detailed here is one TCR beta chain. Its antigen is still unknown. This record comes from a study of STAT3 mutations in large granular lymphocyte leukemia. Method: immunoSEQ multiplex PCR; TCRdb's copy keeps in-frame clones and lacks some. The sample has 6,000 to 9,500 clones; 91% are singletons. With V trimmed by 7 bases and J by 0 bases, 3 bases remained unmatched. Germline V lookup: CDR1 SQVTM, CDR2 ANQGSEA. CDR3 length equals 12 residues. Study findings and constraints: Every T-cell large granular lymphocyte leukemia patient had at least one immunodominant TCR beta clonotype. In several patients, dominant TCR clone burden exceeded STAT3 mutant burden, suggesting STAT3 mutation arose secondarily.

The chain links TRBV29-1 to TRBJ2-7; 7 bases are shared with TRBD1. The sequencing sample was made of peripheral blood mononuclear cells. The TCR originated in a man in his fifties with T-cell large granular lymphocyte leukemia. Some clones in this sample may be carry-over from other donors' samples. The CDR3 loop is CSAGDSSYEQYF. In nucleotides, the CDR3 is TGCAGCGCCGGGGACAGCTCCTACGAGCAGTACTTC.